This TCR beta chain was identified in a study of T cells after yellow fever vaccination. Study-wide context: Any fraction with a low cell number was prepared using SMART-Seq v4 Ultra Low Input.

Germline V gene data show CDR1 as LGHNA and CDR2 as YNFKEQ. The CDR3 totals 19 residues. This clonotype showed up just once. The junction departs from germline at one end; a sequencing error may be responsible. A universal primer site and UMIs were added as TCR cDNA was made by 5'RACE template switching. Each CDR3 protein is one row after TCRdb ran MiXCR on the 5' RACE reads. The data show hundreds of thousands of distinct CDR3 sequences, around 12% seen once. This specimen consisted of CD4+ T cells sorted from PBMCs, obtained 15 days after the yellow fever booster vaccination. The sequence came from a young man who received the YFV17D yellow fever vaccine. V gene TRBV4-2 combines with J gene TRBJ2-2; 8 bases match TRBD2. The CDR3 spells CASSQAPGLGVLRTGELFF. CDR3 in DNA: TGTGCCAGCAGCCAAGCACCGGGACTAGGAGTACTCCGCACCGGAGAGCTGTTTTTT.